These 21 T cell receptor beta chains originate from one sample sequenced in a study of regulatory T cells in long-lasting Graves disease. For TCR beta, libraries came from iRepertoire HTBI primers and Arm-PCR of CDR3 regions. TCRdb used MiXCR to reprocess the multiplex PCR reads, holding one entry per CDR3 protein. The data hold about 470,000 distinct CDR3 sequences, with around 14% observed a single time. Time point noted: newly diagnosed GD, antithyroid drugs for less than 3 months. RNA from PBMCs was the source of the TCR library. This same sample was also part of a study on T cells in Graves' hyperthyroidism and ophthalmopathy.

Sequencing was performed on peripheral blood mononuclear cells (PBMCs), taken at new diagnosis, from a patient treated with antithyroid drugs. The receptor source for this set is a woman between 25 and 40 years old with Graves disease.

This clonotype was recorded many times. The rearrangement links TRBV28 to TRBJ2-1, with 11 bases fitting TRBD2. The CDR3 sequence is 15 residues long. Germline CDR1 reads MDHEN; CDR2 reads SYDVKM. Trimming at V came to 8 bases and at J to 6 bases, leaving 9 bases not matched to a gene. CDR3 coding DNA: TGTGCCAGCCACGGTGGAACTAGCGGGAGCAATGAGCAGTTCTTC. Encoded protein: CASHGGTSGSNEQFF.

The chain couples TRBV20-1 to TRBJ1-1, with TRBD1 identical over 10 bases. CDR3 length: 15 amino acids. V was clipped by 0 bases and J by 8 bases; unmatched bases: 9. Germline assignment: CDR1 DFQATT and CDR2 SNEGSKA (reference sequence). As DNA, the CDR3 is TGCAGTGCTAGAGAGCCCGGGACAGGGGCGGGAGAAGCTTTCTTT. Its translation: CSAREPGTGAGEAFF.

This clonotype was detected ten times or more. This rearrangement joins TRBV7-3 to TRBJ2-7; 9 nucleotides match TRBD1. The CDR3 has 15 residues. V trimming: 5 bases; J trimming: 5 bases; junction bases outside the gene matches: 10. Germline assignment: CDR1 SGHTA and CDR2 FQGTGA. CDR3 loop: CASSPGQGRVNEQYF. The CDR3, as DNA: TGTGCCAGCAGCCCGGGACAGGGTCGAGTAAACGAGCAGTACTTC.

In this sample, this clonotype turned up many times. The genes are TRBV27 and TRBJ1-4; 9 positions match TRBD1. V shed 0 bases, J shed 7 bases, and the junction held 12 bases outside the gene matches. Germline CDR1 reads MNHEY; CDR2 reads SMNVEV (reference sequence). CDR3 length: 18 residues. As DNA, the CDR3 is TGTGCCAGCAGTTTATCGGCTAATACAGGGGGCGGGGGTGAAAAACTGTTTTTT. Translated, it gives CASSLSANTGGGGEKLFF.

This clonotype showed up many times. This rearrangement joins TRBV20-1 to TRBJ2-1; D ambiguous. The CDR3 runs 12 residues. Germline V gives CDR1 DFQATT, CDR2 SNEGSKA (reference sequence). V was trimmed by 6 bases and J by 7 bases, leaving 13 bases between them. CDR3 loop: CSASDGRNEQFF. The CDR3 DNA follows: TGCAGTGCCTCGGACGGACGGAATGAGCAGTTCTTC.

There are a few counts of this clonotype. The rearrangement links TRBV28 to TRBJ2-3, with D perhaps TRBD2 (5 bases). The CDR3 spans 17 residues. V was cut by 7 bases and J by 4 bases, with 24 bases left in between. Germline CDR1 and CDR2: MDHEN and SYDVKM. The CDR3 loop reads CASNQYPEAERSDTQYF. CDR3 DNA sequence: TGTGCCAGCAATCAGTATCCGGAAGCGGAGAGGTCAGATACGCAGTATTTT.

This clonotype came up a few times. CDR3 nucleotide sequence: TGTGCCAGCAGTAAGCACGGGCGGACCACAGATACGCAGTATTTT. Translated: CASSKHGRTTDTQYF. The chain carries TRBV28 and TRBJ2-3; D not resolved. V was clipped by 5 bases and J by 2 bases, with 14 bases between them. The CDR3 extends over 15 amino acids. Germline CDR1 MDHEN, CDR2 SYDVKM. Together with reference TRBV28 and TRBJ2-3, the CDR3 gives the full variable domain: DVKVTQSSRYLVKRTGEKVFLECVQDMDHENMFWYRQDPGLGLRLIYFSYDVKMKEKGDIPEGYSVSREKKERFSLILESASTNQTSMYLCASSKHGRTTDTQYFGPGTRLTVL.

This clonotype was counted at least ten times. Here the CDR3 DNA reads TGTGCCAGCAGCTTTGTATATTCTGCGATCCACAATGAGCAGTTCTTC. Encoded protein: CASSFVYSAIHNEQFF. V usage is TRBV7-8 and J usage is TRBJ2-1; unclear D gene. Trimming took off 3 bases at V and 5 bases at J, with 17 bases between the two ends. Germline loops: CDR1 SGHVS, CDR2 FQNEAQ. This CDR3 is 16 amino acids long.

The gene calls are TRBV20-1 and TRBJ2-1; TRBD2 matches 10 bases. The V and J ends lost 3 bases and 3 bases, in that order; junction bases with no gene match: 14. Germline V gene data show CDR1 as DFQATT and CDR2 as SNEGSKA (reference sequence). The CDR3 contains 18 residues. The CDR3 loop is CSARRLAGRLENYNEQFF. The CDR3 DNA sequence: TGCAGTGCTAGGAGACTAGCGGGTCGGTTAGAGAACTACAATGAGCAGTTCTTC.

This clonotype has ten or more counts. This chain uses TRBV2 with TRBJ1-2; D call uncertain. V gave up 5 bases and J gave up 4 bases, with 17 bases separating them. In germline, CDR1 is SNHLY, CDR2 FYNNEI. This CDR3 contains 15 residues. The CDR3, as DNA: TGTGCCAGCAGTACCACAGAGGCTATGCGCTATGGCTACACCTTC. This codes for CASSTTEAMRYGYTF.

A few counts support this clonotype. The chain couples TRBV25-1 to TRBJ1-3, with D maybe TRBD1 (5 bases). Trimming took off 3 bases at V and 2 bases at J, with 11 bases between the two ends. This CDR3 contains 15 residues. Germline CDR1 and CDR2: MGHDK and SYGVNS. CDR3 coding DNA: TGTGCCAGCAGTGATAGGGGCAGCGCTGGAAACACCATATATTTT. Its translation: CASSDRGSAGNTIYF.

At least ten counts were recorded for this clonotype. The chain uses TRBV12-5 and TRBJ1-1; the D is unclear. There are 17 residues in the CDR3. Trimming shortened V by 0 bases and J by 3 bases, and 17 bases separated the two germline ends. Germline loops: CDR1 LGHNT, CDR2 FRNRAP. CDR3 sequence (DNA): TGTGCTAGTGGTTTGGTACTGACCCTAAATGGAGACACTGAAGCTTTCTTT. It translates to CASGLVLTLNGDTEAFF.

This clonotype was detected only a few times. The chain couples TRBV13 to TRBJ2-1; TRBD1 matches at 8 bases. Trimming cost V 5 bases and J 6 bases; bases outside gene matches: 15. Germline assignment: CDR1 PRHDT and CDR2 FYEKMQ (reference sequence). There are 17 residues in the CDR3. This chain's CDR3 is CASSPPFRDRTLNEQFF. CDR3 coding DNA: TGTGCCAGCAGCCCCCCCTTCCGGGACAGGACCCTCAATGAGCAGTTCTTC.

On this clonotype: A read error is the likely source, as a far larger clone sits one nucleotide away. The chain links TRBV11-2 to TRBJ2-7; tentatively, D is TRBD1 or TRBD2 (5 bases each). The CDR3 sequence is 16 residues long. Germline V gives CDR1 SGHAT, CDR2 FQNNGV. The ends were cut back, 4 bases at V and 4 bases at J, with 20 bases in the middle. CDR3 loop: CASSYGDGQLMYEQYF. CDR3 nucleotide sequence: TGTGCCAGCAGCTACGGGGACGGCCAACTGATGTACGAGCAGTACTTC.

This clonotype was found many times. V gene TRBV5-6 combines with J gene TRBJ2-7, with D possibly matching TRBD2 (6 bases). Germline V gives CDR1 SGHDT, CDR2 YYEEEE. The CDR3 has 16 residues. Deletions cut 2 bases from V and 1 base from J, with 16 bases between. The CDR3: CASSFLGGSASYEQYF. As DNA, the CDR3 is TGTGCCAGCAGCTTTCTAGGAGGGAGCGCGTCCTACGAGCAGTACTTC. Looking up the rest from reference TRBV5-6 and TRBJ2-7 gives the full variable domain: DAGVTQSPTHLIKTRGQQVTLRCSPKSGHDTVSWYQQALGQGPQFIFQYYEEEERQRGNFPDRFSGHQFPNYSSELNVNALLLGDSALYLCASSFLGGSASYEQYFGPGTRLTVT.

This chain links TRBV29-1 with TRBJ1-1; D is undetermined. The V gene's germline CDR1 is SQVTM and CDR2 ANQGSEA. This CDR3 contains 15 residues. V was clipped by 0 bases and J by 3 bases, with 14 bases between them. The CDR3 reads CSVEDKKGPDTEAFF. In DNA form, the CDR3 reads TGCAGCGTTGAAGACAAAAAAGGTCCGGACACTGAAGCTTTCTTT. Variable domain in full (rest from reference TRBV29-1 and TRBJ1-1): SAVISQKPSRDICQRGTSLTIQCQVDSQVTMMFWYRQQPGQSLTLIATANQGSEATYESGFVIDKFPISRPNLTFSTLTVSNMSPEDSSIYLCSVEDKKGPDTEAFFGQGTRLTVV.

This rearrangement joins TRBV20-1 to TRBJ1-2; D call uncertain. V was pared by 4 bases and J by 6 bases, with 12 bases between. CDR1 is DFQATT, CDR2 SNEGSKA, per germline (reference sequence). The length of the CDR3 is 12 residues. The CDR3 nucleotides are TGCAGTGCTATCGACACTCTAGATGGCTACACCTTC. Its protein is CSAIDTLDGYTF.

This clonotype has at least ten counts. The V gene is TRBV24-1, the J gene TRBJ2-1, with no clear D. V shed 7 bases and J shed 2 bases, with 5 bases lying between them. CDR3 size: 12 residues. Germline V gene lookup returns CDR1 KGHDR and CDR2 SFDVKD. The CDR3 loop reads CATSSTYNEQFF. CDR3 sequence (DNA): TGTGCCACCAGCTCGACCTACAATGAGCAGTTCTTC.

J is TRBJ2-2 and V is TRBV4-1; 8 bases align to TRBD1. The CDR3 runs 14 residues. Germline CDR1 MGHRA, CDR2 YSYEKL. Trimming removed 4 bases from V and 6 bases from J; junction bases left unmatched: 4. This chain's CDR3 is CASSPGQVAGELFF. CDR3 bases: TGCGCCAGCAGCCCGGGACAGGTCGCCGGGGAGCTGTTTTTT.

This clonotype was observed at least ten times. CDR3 protein: CASSVGLASYNEQFF. The CDR3 coding sequence is TGTGCCAGCAGCGTGGGACTAGCATCCTACAATGAGCAGTTCTTC. V usage is TRBV12-3 or TRBV12-4 and J usage is TRBJ2-1; 9 bases line up with TRBD2. J was trimmed by 1 base and V by 6 bases; bases with no gene match: 4. CDR3 size: 15 residues.

This clonotype was counted at least ten times. The J gene is TRBJ2-2, the V gene TRBV7-9; no reliable D call. Between the trimmed V and J ends, which lost 1 base and 6 bases, there was a span of 9 bases. Per germline, CDR1 SEHNR and CDR2 FQNEAQ (reference sequence). CDR3 size: 14 residues. CDR3 sequence reads: CASSLEQSAGELFF. CDR3 DNA: TGTGCCAGCAGCTTAGAACAATCGGCCGGGGAGCTGTTTTTT.